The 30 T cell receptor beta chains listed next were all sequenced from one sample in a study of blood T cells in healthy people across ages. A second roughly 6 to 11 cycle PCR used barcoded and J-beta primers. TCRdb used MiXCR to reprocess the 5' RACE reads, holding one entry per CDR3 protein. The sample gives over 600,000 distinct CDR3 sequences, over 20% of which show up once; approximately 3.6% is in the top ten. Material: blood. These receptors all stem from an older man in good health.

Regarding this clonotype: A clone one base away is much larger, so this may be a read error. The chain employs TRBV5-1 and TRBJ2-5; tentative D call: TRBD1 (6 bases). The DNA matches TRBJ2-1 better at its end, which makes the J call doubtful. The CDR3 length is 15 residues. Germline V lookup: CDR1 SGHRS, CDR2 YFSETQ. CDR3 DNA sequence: TGCGCCAGCAGCTTGGCACAGGGCTACCACAATGAGCAGTTCTTC. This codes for CASSLAQGYHNEQFF.

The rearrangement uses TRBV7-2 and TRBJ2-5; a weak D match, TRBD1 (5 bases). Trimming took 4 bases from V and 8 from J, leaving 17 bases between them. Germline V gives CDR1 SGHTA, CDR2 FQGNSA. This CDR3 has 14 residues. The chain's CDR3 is CASSSDWIQGTQYF. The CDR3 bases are TGTGCCAGCAGCTCCGACTGGATTCAGGGAACCCAGTACTTC.

The CDR3 here is CASSSGQGLDSPLHF. CDR3 sequence (DNA): TGTGCCAGCAGCTCGGGACAGGGGCTCGATTCACCCCTCCACTTT. The chain links TRBV11-2 to TRBJ1-6, with TRBD1 identical over 10 bases. J was trimmed by 8 bases and V by 4 bases; bases with no gene match: 5. The germline V gene encodes CDR1 SGHAT and CDR2 FQNNGV. This CDR3 comprises 15 residues.

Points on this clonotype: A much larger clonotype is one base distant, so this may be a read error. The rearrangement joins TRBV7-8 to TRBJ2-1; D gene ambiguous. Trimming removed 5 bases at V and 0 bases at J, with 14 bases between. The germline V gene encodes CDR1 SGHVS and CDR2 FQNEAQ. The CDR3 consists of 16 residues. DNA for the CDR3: TGTGCCAGCAGCCCACAGTGGGAAGTCTCCTACAATGAGCAGTTCTTC. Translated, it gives CASSPQWEVSYNEQFF.

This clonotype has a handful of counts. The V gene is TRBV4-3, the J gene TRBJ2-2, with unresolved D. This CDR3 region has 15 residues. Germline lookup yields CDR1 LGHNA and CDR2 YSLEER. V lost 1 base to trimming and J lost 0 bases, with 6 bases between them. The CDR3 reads CASSQVLANTGELFF. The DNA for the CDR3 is TGCGCCAGCAGCCAAGTCCTGGCGAACACCGGGGAGCTGTTTTTT.

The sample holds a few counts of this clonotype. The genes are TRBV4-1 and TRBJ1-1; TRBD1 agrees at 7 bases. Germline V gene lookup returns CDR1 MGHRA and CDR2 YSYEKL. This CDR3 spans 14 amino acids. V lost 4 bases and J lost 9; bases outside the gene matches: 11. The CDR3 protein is CASSPQKEDRQAFF. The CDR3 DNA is TGCGCCAGCAGCCCCCAAAAGGAGGACAGGCAAGCTTTCTTT.

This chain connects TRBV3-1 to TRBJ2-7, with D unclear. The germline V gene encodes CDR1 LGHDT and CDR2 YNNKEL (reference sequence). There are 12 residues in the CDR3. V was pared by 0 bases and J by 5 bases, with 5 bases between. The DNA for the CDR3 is TGTGCCAGCAGCCAAGAGAGCCACGAGCAGTACTTC. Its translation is CASSQESHEQYF.

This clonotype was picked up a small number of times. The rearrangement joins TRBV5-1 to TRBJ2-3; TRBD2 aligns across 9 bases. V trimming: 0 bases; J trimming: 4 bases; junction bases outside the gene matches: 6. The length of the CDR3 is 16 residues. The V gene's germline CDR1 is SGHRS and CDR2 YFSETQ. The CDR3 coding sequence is TGCGCCAGCAGCTTGGTTGGCGGGAGGGCCCCAGATACGCAGTATTTT. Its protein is CASSLVGGRAPDTQYF.

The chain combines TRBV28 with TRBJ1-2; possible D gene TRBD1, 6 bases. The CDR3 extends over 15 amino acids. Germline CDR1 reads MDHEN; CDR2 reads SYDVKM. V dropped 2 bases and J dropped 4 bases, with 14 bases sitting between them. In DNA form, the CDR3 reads TGTGCCAGCAGTTTAGGGACCCAGGGGCGCTATGGCTACACCTTC. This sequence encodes CASSLGTQGRYGYTF.

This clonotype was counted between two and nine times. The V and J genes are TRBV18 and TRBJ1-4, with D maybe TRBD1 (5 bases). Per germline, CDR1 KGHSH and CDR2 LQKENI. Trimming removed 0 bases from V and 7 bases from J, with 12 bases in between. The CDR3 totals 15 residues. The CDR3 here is CASSPPYGAREKLFF. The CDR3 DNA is TGTGCCAGCTCACCACCTTACGGGGCGCGTGAAAAACTGTTTTTT.

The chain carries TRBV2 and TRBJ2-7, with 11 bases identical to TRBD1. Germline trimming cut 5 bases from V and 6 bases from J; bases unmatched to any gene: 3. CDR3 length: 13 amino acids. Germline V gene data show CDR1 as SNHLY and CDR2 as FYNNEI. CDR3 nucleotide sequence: TGTGCCAGCAGTCAAGGGACAGGGGGCGAGCAGTACTTC. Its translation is CASSQGTGGEQYF.

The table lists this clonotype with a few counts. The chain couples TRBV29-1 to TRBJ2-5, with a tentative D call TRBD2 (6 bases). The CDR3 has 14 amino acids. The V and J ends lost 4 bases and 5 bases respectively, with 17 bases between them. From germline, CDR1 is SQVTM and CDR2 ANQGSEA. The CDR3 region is CSVVRAGHGETQYF. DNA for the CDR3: TGCAGCGTTGTAAGGGCGGGGCACGGGGAGACCCAGTACTTC.

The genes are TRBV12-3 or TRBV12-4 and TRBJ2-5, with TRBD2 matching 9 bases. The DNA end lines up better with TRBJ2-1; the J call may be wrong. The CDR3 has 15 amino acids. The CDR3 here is CASSFYSGRSNEQFF. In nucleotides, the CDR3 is TGTGCCAGCAGTTTTTATAGCGGGAGAAGTAATGAGCAGTTCTTC.

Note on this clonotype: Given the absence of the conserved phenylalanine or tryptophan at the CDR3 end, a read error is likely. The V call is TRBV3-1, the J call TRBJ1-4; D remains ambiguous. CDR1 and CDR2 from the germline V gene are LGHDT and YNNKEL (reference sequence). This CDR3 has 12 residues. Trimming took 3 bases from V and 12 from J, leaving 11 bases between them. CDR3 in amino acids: CASSQGERQLFS. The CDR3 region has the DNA TGTGCCAGCAGCCAGGGAGAACGGCAACTGTTTTCT.

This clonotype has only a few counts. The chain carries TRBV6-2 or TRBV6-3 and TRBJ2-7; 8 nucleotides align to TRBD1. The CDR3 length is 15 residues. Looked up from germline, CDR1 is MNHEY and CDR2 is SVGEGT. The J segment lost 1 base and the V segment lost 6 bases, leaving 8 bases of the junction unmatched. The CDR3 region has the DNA TGTGCCAGCAGGATTACGGGACAGGCGTCCTACGAGCAGTACTTC. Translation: CASRITGQASYEQYF.

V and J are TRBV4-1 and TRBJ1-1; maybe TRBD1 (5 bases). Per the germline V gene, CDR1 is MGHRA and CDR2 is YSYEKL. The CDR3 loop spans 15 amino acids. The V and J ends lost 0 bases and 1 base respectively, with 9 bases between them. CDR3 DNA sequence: TGCGCCAGCAGCCAAGAGGGCAGGGAGAACACTGAAGCTTTCTTT. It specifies CASSQEGRENTEAFF.

CDR3 DNA: TGTGCCAGCAGCGAGGGACCTCTAGCGGGAGAGTACGAGCAGTACTTC. Its translation is CASSEGPLAGEYEQYF. V and J are TRBV2 and TRBJ2-1; 10 positions match TRBD2. The J call may be in error: the DNA end matches TRBJ2-7 better. The CDR3 runs 16 residues. The germline CDR1 and CDR2 sequences are SNHLY and FYNNEI.

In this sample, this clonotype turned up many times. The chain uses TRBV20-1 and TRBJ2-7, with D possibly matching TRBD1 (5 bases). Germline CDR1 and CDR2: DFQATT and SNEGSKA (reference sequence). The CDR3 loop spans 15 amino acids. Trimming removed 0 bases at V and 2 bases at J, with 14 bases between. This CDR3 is CSARDPLTGTYEQYF. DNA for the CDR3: TGCAGTGCTAGAGACCCACTCACAGGTACCTACGAGCAGTACTTC.

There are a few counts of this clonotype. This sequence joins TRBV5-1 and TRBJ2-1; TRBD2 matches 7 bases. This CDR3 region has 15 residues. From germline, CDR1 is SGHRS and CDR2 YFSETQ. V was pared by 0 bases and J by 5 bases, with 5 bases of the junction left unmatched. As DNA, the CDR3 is TGCGCCAGCAGCTTGGTCGGGCGGGGGAACAATGAGCAGTTCTTC. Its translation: CASSLVGRGNNEQFF.

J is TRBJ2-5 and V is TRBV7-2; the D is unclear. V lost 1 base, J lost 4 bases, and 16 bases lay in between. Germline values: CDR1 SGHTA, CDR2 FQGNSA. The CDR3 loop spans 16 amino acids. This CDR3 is CASSLGLLAGIETQYF. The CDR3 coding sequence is TGTGCCAGCAGCTTAGGGCTCTTGGCTGGTATAGAGACCCAGTACTTC. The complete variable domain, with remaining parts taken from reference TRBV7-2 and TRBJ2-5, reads GAGVSQSPSNKVTEKGKDVELRCDPISGHTALYWYRQSLGQGLEFLIYFQGNSAPDKSGLPSDRFSAERTGGSVSTLTIQRTQQEDSAVYLCASSLGLLAGIETQYFGPGTRLLVL.

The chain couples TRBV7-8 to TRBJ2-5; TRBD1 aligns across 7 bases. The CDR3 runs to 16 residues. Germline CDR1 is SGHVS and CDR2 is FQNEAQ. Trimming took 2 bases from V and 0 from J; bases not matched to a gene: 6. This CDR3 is CASSLRGQTYQETQYF. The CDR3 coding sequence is TGTGCCAGCAGCTTAAGGGGACAGACGTACCAAGAGACCCAGTACTTC.

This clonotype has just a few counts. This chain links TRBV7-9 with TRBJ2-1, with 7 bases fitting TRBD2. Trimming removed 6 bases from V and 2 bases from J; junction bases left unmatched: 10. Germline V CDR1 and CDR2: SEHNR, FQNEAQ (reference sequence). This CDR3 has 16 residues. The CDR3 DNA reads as TGTGCCAGCAGGCTGCCCACTAGCGTCCCCTACAATGAGCAGTTCTTC. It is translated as CASRLPTSVPYNEQFF. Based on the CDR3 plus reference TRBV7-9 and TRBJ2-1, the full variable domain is DTGVSQNPRHKITKRGQNVTFRCDPISEHNRLYWYRQTLGQGPEFLTYFQNEAQLEKSRLLSDRFSAERPKGSFSTLEIQRTEQGDSAMYLCASRLPTSVPYNEQFFGPGTRLTVL.

The DNA of the CDR3 is TGCAGTCCTGGACTAGCTTACAATGAGCAGTTCTTC. It translates to CSPGLAYNEQFF. The chain uses TRBV20-1 and TRBJ2-1; 8 bases align to TRBD2. The CDR3 runs to 12 residues. Looked up from germline, CDR1 is DFQATT and CDR2 is SNEGSKA (reference sequence). V dropped 8 bases and J dropped 4; count of bases not matched to a gene: 4.

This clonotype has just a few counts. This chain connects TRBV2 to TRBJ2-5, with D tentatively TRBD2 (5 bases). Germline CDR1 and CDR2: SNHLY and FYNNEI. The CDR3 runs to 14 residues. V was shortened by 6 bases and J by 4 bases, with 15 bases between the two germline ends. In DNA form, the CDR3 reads TGTGCCAGCAGGAGAGGCCCCAGCGGAGAGACCCAGTACTTC. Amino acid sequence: CASRRGPSGETQYF.

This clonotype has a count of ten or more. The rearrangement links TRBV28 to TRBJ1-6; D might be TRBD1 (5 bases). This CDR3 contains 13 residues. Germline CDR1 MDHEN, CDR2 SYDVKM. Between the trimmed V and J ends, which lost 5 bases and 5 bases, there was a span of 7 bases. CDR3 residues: CASSGQNNSPLHF. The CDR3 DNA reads TGTGCCAGCAGTGGACAAAATAATTCACCCCTCCACTTT.

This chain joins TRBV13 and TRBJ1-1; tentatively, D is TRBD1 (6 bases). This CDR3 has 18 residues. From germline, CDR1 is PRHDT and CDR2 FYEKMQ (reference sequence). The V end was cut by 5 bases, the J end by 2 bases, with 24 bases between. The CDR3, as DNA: TGTGCCAGCAGCATAAATAACTGGTACGAGGGGGTAAACACTGAAGCTTTCTTT. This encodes CASSINNWYEGVNTEAFF.

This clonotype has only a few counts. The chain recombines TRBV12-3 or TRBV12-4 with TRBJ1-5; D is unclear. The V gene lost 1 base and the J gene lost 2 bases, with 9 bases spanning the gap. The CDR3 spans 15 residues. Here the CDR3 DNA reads TGTGCCAGCAGTTTAGGTGCCCTCGGCAATCAGCCCCAGCATTTT. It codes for CASSLGALGNQPQHF.

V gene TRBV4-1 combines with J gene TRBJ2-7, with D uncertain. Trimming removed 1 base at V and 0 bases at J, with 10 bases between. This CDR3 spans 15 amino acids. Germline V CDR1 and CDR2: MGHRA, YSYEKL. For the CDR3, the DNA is TGCGCCAGCAGCCAAGCTTTGCCTAGCTCCTACGAGCAGTACTTC. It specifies CASSQALPSSYEQYF.

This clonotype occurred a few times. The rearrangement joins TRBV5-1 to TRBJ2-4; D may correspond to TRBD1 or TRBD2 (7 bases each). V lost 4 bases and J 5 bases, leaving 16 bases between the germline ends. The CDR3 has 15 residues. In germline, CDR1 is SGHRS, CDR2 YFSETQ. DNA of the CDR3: TGCGCCAGCAGCAGCAGCGGGGACAGACAAAACATTCAGTACTTC. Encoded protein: CASSSSGDRQNIQYF.

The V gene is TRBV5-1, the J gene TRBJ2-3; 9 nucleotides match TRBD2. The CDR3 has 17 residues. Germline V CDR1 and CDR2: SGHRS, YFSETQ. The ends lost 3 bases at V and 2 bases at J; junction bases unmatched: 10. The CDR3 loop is CASSSLAGQTSTDTQYF. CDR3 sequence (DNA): TGCGCCAGCAGCTCCCTAGCGGGGCAAACCTCCACAGATACGCAGTATTTT.